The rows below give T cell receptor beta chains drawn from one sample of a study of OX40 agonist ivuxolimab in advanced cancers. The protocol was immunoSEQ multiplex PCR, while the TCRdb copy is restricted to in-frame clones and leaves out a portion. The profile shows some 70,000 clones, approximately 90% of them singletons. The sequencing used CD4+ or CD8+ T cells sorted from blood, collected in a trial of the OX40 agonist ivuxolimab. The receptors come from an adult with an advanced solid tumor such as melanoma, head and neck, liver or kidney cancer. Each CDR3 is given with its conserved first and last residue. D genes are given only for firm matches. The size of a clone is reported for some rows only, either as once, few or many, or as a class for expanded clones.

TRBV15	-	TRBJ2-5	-	TGTGCCACCAGCAGAGATTCGTCGTCAGGGGAGACCCAGTACTTC	CATSRDSSSGETQYF
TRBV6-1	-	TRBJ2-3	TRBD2	TGTGCCAGCAGTGACATTGGACTAGCGGGTGGTCTGGATACGCAGTATTTT	CASSDIGLAGGLDTQYF
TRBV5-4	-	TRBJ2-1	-	TGTGCCAGCACCCGCGGGGTCGGGTACAATGAGCAGTTCTTC	CASTRGVGYNEQFF
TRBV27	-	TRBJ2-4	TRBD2	TGTGCCAGCAGTGCTACCCATTCTAGCGGGAGGGCCGGGCACATTCAGTACTTC	CASSATHSSGRAGHIQYF
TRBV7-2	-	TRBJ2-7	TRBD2	TGTGCCAGCAGCGATGGACTAGCGGGGGGGCGCGAGCAGTACTTC	CASSDGLAGGREQYF
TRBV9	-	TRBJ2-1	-	TGTGCCAGCAGCGTAGCCAGCTCCTACAATGAGCAGTTCTTC	CASSVASSYNEQFF
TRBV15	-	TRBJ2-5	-	TGTGCCACCAGCAGAGGAGTTCAAGAGACCCAGTACTTC	CATSRGVQETQYF
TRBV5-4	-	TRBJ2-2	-	TGTGCCAGCAGCCCCGCAGGGGGGGCGCCCAGCACCGGGGAGCTGTTTTTT	CASSPAGGAPSTGELFF
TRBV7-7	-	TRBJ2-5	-	TGTGCTAGCAGCTTAGCAGGGGGGGAAGAGACCCAGTACTTC	CASSLAGGEETQYF
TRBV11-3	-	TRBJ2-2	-	TGTGCCAGCAGCTTAGCAACGAACACCGGGGAGCTGTTTTTT	CASSLATNTGELFF
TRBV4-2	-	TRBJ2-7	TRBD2	TGTGCCAGCAGCCAAGATCTAGCGGGGACTCGCTACGAGCAGTACTTC	CASSQDLAGTRYEQYF
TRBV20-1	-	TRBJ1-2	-	TGCACCGGCATACAATGGGGCTACACCTTC	CTGIQWGYTF
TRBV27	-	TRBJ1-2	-	TGTGCCACCAGGAGAACCTTAGGGAGTCCACAAGCGGGGAATGGCTACACCTTC	CATRRTLGSPQAGNGYTF
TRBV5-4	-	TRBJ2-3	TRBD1	TGTGCCAGCAGCTTTAGACAGGGCGCAGATACGCAGTATTTT	CASSFRQGADTQYF
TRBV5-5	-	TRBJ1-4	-	TGTGCCAGCAGCTCGGACAGACTAAATGAAAAACTGTTTTTT	CASSSDRLNEKLFF
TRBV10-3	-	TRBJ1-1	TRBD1	TGTGCCACAACAGGGGCGGGCACTGAAGCTTTCTTT	CATTGAGTEAFF
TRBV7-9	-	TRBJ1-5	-	TGTGCCAGCAGCTTAGGGGTCACCCAGCCCCAGCATTTT	CASSLGVTQPQHF
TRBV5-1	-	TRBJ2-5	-	TGCGCCAGCAGCGTGGTGAGGGGGAATGGAGAGACCCAGTACTTC	CASSVVRGNGETQYF
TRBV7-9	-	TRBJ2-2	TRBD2	TGTGCCAGCAGCGCACCCCTAGCGGGAGGTAGCACCGGGGAGCTGTTTTTT	CASSAPLAGGSTGELFF
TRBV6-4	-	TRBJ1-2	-	TGTGCCAGCAGGGACGGCCCTAACTATGGCTACACCTTC	CASRDGPNYGYTF
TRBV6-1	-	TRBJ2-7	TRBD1	TGTGCCAGCAGGGGGACAGGGAGGGACTACGAGCAGTACTTC	CASRGTGRDYEQYF
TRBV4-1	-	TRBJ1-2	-	TGCGCCAGCAGCTCCGGGGACGCTAACTATGGCTACACCTTC	CASSSGDANYGYTF
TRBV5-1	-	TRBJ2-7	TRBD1	TGCGCCAGCAGCTTCGGACAGGGGTCCGGGCAGTACTTC	CASSFGQGSGQYF
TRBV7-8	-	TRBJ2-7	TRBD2	TGTGCCAGCAGCCGCGGGGGTCTAGCCATCTACGAGCAGTACTTC	CASSRGGLAIYEQYF
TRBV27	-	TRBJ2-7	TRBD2	TGTGCCAGCAGTTTCATAGCGGGAGCAGGGGAGCAGTACTTC	CASSFIAGAGEQYF
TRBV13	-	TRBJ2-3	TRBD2	TGTGCCAGCAGCCAAACTAGCGGGGGCACAGATACGCAGTATTTT	CASSQTSGGTDTQYF
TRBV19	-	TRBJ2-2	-	TGTGCCAGTAGTATAGCCTTGGCGGCTTCCCAAGGGGAGCTGTTTTTT	CASSIALAASQGELFF
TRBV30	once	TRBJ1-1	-	TGTGCCTGTACGAGGAGGAACGAAGTGGCTTTCTTT	CACTRRNEVAFF
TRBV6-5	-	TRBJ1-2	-	TGTGCCAGCAGAGCGGGCGGGGCCTCGGATGGCTACACCTTC	CASRAGGASDGYTF
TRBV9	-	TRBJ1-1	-	TGTGCCAGCACCTCGGCAGGGGTCGGCGCTGAAGCTTTCTTT	CASTSAGVGAEAFF
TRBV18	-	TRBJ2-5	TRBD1	TGTGCCAGCTCACGAATTGGGGGACAGGGGGAGACCCAGTACTTC	CASSRIGGQGETQYF
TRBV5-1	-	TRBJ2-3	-	TGCGCCAGCAGCCCGCTGGGGGTAGATACGCAGTATTTT	CASSPLGVDTQYF
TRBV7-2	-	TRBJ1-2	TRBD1	TGTGCCAGCAGCTTAGTTACAGGGGACGGCTACACCTTC	CASSLVTGDGYTF
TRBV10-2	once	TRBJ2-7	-	TGCGCCAGCAGTGGTAACAGGGTGTGGTACTTC	CASSGNRVWYF
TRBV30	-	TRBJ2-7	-	TGTGCCTGGAGTGATTCCCGACGGGTATCCTACGAGCAGTACTTC	CAWSDSRRVSYEQYF
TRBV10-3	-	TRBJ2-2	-	TGTGCCAGCTCAGGGGCGAACACCGGGGAGCTGTTTTTT	CASSGANTGELFF
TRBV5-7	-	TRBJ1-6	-	TGTGCCAGCAGCTTGCTGACAGCCCATTCACCCCTCCACTTT	CASSLLTAHSPLHF
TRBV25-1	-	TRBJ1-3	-	TGTGCCAGCAGTAGGGGATCTGGAAACACCATATATTTT	CASSRGSGNTIYF
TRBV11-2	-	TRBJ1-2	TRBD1	TGTGCCAGCAGCTTAGGACAGGGCTACGGCTACACCTTC	CASSLGQGYGYTF
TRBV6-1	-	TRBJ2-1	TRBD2	TGTGCCAGCAGTGGGTTAGCGGGGGCGAACAATGAGCAGTTCTTC	CASSGLAGANNEQFF
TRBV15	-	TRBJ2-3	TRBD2	TGTGCCACCAGCAGAAGACTAGCGGGGGGACCAGATACGCAGTATTTT	CATSRRLAGGPDTQYF
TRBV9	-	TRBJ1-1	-	TGTGCCAGCAGCGTAGCTGGCGGGTTTCCTGAAGCTTTCTTT	CASSVAGGFPEAFF
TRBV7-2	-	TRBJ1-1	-	TGTGCCAGCTCCCGGTCCGGGGGTCTCGCTGAAGCTTTCTTT	CASSRSGGLAEAFF